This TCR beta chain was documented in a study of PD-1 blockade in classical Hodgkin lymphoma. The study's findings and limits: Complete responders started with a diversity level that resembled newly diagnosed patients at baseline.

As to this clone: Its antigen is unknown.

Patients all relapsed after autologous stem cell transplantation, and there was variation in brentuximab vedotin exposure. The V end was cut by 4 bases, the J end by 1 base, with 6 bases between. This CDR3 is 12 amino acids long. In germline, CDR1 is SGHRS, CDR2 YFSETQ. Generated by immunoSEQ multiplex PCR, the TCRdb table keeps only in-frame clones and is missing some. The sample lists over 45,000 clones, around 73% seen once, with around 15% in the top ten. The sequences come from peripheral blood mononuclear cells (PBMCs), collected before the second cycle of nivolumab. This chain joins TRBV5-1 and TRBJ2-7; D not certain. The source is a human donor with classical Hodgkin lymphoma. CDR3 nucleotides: TGCGCCAGCAGCAGAGAATCCTACGAGCAGTACTTC. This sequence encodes CASSRESYEQYF.